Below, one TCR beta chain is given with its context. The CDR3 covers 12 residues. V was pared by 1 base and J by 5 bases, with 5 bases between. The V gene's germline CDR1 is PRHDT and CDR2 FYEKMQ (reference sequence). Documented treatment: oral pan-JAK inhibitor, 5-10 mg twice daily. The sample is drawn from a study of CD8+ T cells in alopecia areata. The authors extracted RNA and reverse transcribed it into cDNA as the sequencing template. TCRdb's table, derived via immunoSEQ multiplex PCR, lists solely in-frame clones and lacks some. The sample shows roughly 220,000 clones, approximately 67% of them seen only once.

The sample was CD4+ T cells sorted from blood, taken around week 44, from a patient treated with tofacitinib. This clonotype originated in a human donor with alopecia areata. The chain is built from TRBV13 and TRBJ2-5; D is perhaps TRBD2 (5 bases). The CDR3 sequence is CASSLAGETQYF. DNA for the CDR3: TGTGCCAGCAGCTTAGCGGGGGAGACCCAGTACTTC.